This T cell receptor beta chain was identified in a study of blood T cells in healthy people across ages. Trimming removed 7 bases at V and 7 bases at J, with 11 bases between. The germline gives CDR1 MNHEY, CDR2 SVGEGT. This CDR3 contains 11 residues. Sample-barcoded 5' priming and a J-beta primer mix drove a second PCR of roughly 6 to 12 cycles. TCRdb reprocessed the 5' RACE reads with MiXCR, giving one entry per CDR3 protein. The sample holds about 1.5 million distinct CDR3 sequences, about 45% seen once. The J gene is TRBJ2-7, the V gene TRBV6-2 or TRBV6-3; D unclear. The sequencing sample was made of blood. This clonotype was obtained from a woman under 30 in good health. CDR3 sequence: CASNRYNEQYF. The CDR3 nucleotides are TGTGCCAGCAATAGGTACAATGAGCAGTACTTC.